A single T cell receptor (beta chain) is shown here with its context. These data belong to a study of blood T cell repertoires in COVID-19. Study-level background: Samples taken during acute and convalescent COVID-19 were collected in the United States, Italy and Spain. Sample material is recorded as cDNA or gDNA derived from T cells, B-cell-depleted T cells, or PBMCs.

How the authors handled the data: Scientists estimated how many nucleated cells there were by amplifying reference gene primers. The method was immunoSEQ multiplex PCR; TCRdb's version includes in-frame clones alone and lacks a portion of them. V, J and clone size were drawn from that table, and D and trimming were deduced from the DNA. The table includes 95,000 to 150,000 clones, around 84% detected once. The CDR3 extends over 14 amino acids. Losses at the gene ends were 6 bases for V and 9 bases for J; bases not matched to a gene: 11. CDR1 is MDHEN and CDR2 is SYDVKM in the germline V gene. This TCR was recovered from a woman in her twenties or thirties who had recovered from COVID-19. V gene TRBV28 combines with J gene TRBJ2-1; 7 bases align to TRBD2. The material sequenced was PBMCs or T cells enriched from blood (not recorded which). The CDR3 DNA reads as TGTGCCAGCAGCCTGGGGGGGGTGCGCGGTGAGCAGTTCTTC. Translating gives CASSLGGVRGEQFF.